Listed here are 4 T cell receptor beta chains from one sample, sequenced in a study of beta chain features in type 1 diabetes. Isolated RNA was reverse transcribed in full, so expressed TCRB transcripts were sequenced. This table comes from immunoSEQ multiplex PCR, and its TCRdb copy is limited to in-frame clones, with some not included. The repertoire holds about 360,000 clones, with around 13% as singletons. Specimen: naive CD4+ T cells from blood. The receptors stem from a young man in good health.

The sample holds a few counts of this clone. In nucleotides, the CDR3 is TGCGCCAGCAGCTGGGGATTAGGGGATGGCTACACCTTC. It translates to CASSWGLGDGYTF. The chain has TRBV5-1 and TRBJ1-2; the D gene is possibly TRBD1 (5 bases). V was pared by 3 bases and J by 6 bases, with 12 bases between. The germline gives CDR1 SGHRS, CDR2 YFSETQ. The CDR3 length is 13 residues.

This clone was counted a few times. The genes are TRBV7-9 and TRBJ1-2; D call uncertain. The CDR3 runs 14 residues. V lost 1 base and J lost 2, with 8 bases in between. Germline V CDR1 and CDR2: SEHNR, FQNEAQ (reference sequence). CDR3 loop: CASSLVQKNYGYTF. The CDR3, as DNA: TGTGCCAGCAGCTTAGTACAGAAGAACTATGGCTACACCTTC. The full variable domain, in which reference TRBV7-9 and TRBJ1-2 provide the parts outside the CDR3, is DTGVSQNPRHKITKRGQNVTFRCDPISEHNRLYWYRQTLGQGPEFLTYFQNEAQLEKSRLLSDRFSAERPKGSFSTLEIQRTEQGDSAMYLCASSLVQKNYGYTFGSGTRLTVV.

V and J are TRBV20-1 and TRBJ2-3; possibly TRBD2 for D (6 bases). The CDR3 has 11 amino acids. The germline gives CDR1 DFQATT, CDR2 SNEGSKA (reference sequence). V was pared by 5 bases and J by 7 bases, with 10 bases between. The CDR3 region is CSAGTSNTQYF. In DNA form, the CDR3 reads TGCAGTGCTGGGACTTCAAATACGCAGTATTTT.

This clone was detected only a few times. J is TRBJ1-5 and V is TRBV28; 7 bases are shared with TRBD1. The CDR3 totals 15 residues. J lost 7 bases, V lost 5 bases, and 11 bases had no gene match. Germline V gene data show CDR1 as MDHEN and CDR2 as SYDVKM. The CDR3 loop reads CASSGSKGARQPQHF. The DNA of the CDR3 is TGTGCCAGCAGTGGGAGCAAGGGGGCGCGGCAGCCCCAGCATTTT.